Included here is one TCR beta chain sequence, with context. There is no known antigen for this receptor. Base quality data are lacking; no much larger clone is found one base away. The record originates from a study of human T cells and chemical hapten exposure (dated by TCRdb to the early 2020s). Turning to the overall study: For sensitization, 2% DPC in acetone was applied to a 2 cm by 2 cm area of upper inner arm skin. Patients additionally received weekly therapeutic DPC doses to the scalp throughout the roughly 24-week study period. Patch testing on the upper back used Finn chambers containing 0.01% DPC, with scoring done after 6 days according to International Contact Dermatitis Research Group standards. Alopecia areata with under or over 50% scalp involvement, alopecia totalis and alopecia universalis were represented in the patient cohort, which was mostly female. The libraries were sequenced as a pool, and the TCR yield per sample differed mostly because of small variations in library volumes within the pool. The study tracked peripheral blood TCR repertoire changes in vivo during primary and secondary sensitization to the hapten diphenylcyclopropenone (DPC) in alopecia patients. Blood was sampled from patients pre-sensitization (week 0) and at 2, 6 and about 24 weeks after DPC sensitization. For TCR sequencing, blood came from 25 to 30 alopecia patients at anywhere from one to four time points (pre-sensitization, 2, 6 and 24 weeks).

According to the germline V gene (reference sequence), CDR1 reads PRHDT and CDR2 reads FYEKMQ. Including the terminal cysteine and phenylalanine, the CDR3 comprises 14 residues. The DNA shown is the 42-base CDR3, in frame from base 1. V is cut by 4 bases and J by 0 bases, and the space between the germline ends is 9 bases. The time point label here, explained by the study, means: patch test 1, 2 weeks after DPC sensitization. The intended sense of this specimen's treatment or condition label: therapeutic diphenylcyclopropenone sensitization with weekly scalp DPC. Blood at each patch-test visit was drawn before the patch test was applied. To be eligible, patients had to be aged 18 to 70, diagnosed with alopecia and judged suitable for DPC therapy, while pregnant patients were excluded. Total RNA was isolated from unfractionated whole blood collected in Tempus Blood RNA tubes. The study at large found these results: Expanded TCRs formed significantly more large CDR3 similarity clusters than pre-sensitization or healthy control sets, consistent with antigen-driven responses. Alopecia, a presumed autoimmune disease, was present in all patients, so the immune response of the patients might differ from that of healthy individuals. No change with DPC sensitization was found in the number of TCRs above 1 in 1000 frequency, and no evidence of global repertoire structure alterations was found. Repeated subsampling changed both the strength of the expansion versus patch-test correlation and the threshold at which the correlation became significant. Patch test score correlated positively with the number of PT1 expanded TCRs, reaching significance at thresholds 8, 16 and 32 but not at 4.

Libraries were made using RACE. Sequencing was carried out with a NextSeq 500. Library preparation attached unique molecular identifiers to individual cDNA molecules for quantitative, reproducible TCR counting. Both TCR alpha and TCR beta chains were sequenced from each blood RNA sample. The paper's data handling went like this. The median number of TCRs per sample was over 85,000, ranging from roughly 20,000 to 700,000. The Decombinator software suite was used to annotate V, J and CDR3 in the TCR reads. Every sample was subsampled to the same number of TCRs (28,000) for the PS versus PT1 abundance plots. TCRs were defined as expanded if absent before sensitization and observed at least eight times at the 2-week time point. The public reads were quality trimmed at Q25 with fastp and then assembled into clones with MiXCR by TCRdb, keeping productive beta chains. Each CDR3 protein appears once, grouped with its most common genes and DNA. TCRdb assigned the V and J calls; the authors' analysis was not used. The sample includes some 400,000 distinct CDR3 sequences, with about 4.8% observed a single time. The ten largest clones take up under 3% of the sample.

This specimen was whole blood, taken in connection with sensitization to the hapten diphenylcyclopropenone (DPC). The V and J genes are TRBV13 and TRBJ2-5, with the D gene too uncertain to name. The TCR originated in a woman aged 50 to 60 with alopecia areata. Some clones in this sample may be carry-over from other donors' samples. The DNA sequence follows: TGTGCCAGCAGCTACTACCGGGACCAAGAGACCCAGTACTTC. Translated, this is CASSYYRDQETQYF.